This passage covers 32 T cell receptor beta chains from one sample sequenced in a study of blood T cell repertoires in COVID-19. Libraries were prepared by immunoSEQ multiplex PCR; TCRdb keeps only in-frame clonotypes and omits some of them. The sample includes about 220,000 clones, 70% to 85% seen only once; the top ten take more than 3%. The sample was PBMCs or T cells enriched from blood (not recorded which). The receptors were sampled from a woman aged 55-75 years who had recovered from COVID-19.

There are a few counts of this clone. This chain uses TRBV5-6 with TRBJ2-2; D is ambiguous. The germline V and J ends were trimmed by 6 bases and 6 bases, with 18 bases remaining between them. CDR1 and CDR2 from the germline V gene are SGHDT and YYEEEE. The CDR3 sequence is 15 residues long. Here the CDR3 DNA reads TGTGCCAGCACCACGTTGGGCCAGTTGGCCGGGGAGCTGTTTTTT. Translating gives CASTTLGQLAGELFF.

The V call is TRBV10-3, the J call TRBJ1-6; D not resolved. This CDR3 has 17 amino acids. Looked up from germline, CDR1 is ENHRY and CDR2 is SYGVKD. V was shortened by 0 bases and J by 8 bases, with 17 bases between the two germline ends. The CDR3 DNA reads as TGTGCCATCAGTGAGTCGCTTTCGTTGACTGTAGATTCACCCCTCCACTTT. Translation: CAISESLSLTVDSPLHF.

This clone occurred a few times. The rearrangement links TRBV3-1 (or the pseudogene TRBV3-2) to TRBJ2-1, with D maybe TRBD1 (5 bases). Germline loops: CDR1 LGHDT, CDR2 YNNKEL (reference sequence). The CDR3 contains 17 residues. V dropped 1 base and J dropped 5 bases, with 18 bases sitting between them. The chain's CDR3 is CASSQGGARAPHNEQFF. CDR3 nucleotides: TGTGCCAGCAGCCAAGGCGGTGCCAGGGCCCCCCACAATGAGCAGTTCTTC.

This rearrangement joins TRBV9 to TRBJ2-3; tentatively, D is TRBD2 (6 bases). This CDR3 region has 19 residues. Germline V lookup: CDR1 SGDLS, CDR2 YYNGEE. Trimming pared 0 bases from V and 5 bases from J, leaving 25 bases between. The CDR3 coding sequence is TGTGCCAGCAGCGTAGAGGGAGGCAAAACGTGGTCCCAGCGAGATACGCAGTATTTT. This sequence encodes CASSVEGGKTWSQRDTQYF.

This chain links TRBV5-4 with TRBJ2-6, with no clear D. The germline V gene encodes CDR1 SGHNT and CDR2 YYREEE (reference sequence). There are 17 residues in the CDR3. V lost 3 bases, J lost 0 bases, and 13 bases lay in between. The CDR3 loop is CASSSTGLSSGANVLTF. The CDR3, as DNA: TGTGCCAGCAGCTCTACGGGTCTCAGCTCTGGGGCCAACGTCCTGACTTTC.

This clone was detected only a few times. V gene TRBV5-5 combines with J gene TRBJ2-1; D perhaps matches TRBD1 (6 bases). Germline V gene sequence: CDR1 SGHKS, CDR2 YYEKEE (reference sequence). V was shortened by 1 base and J by 6 bases, with 14 bases between the two germline ends. The CDR3 loop spans 15 amino acids. The CDR3 sequence is CASSLRAGDPNEQFF. The CDR3 nucleotides are TGTGCCAGCAGCTTGCGGGCAGGGGATCCCAATGAGCAGTTCTTC.

The V and J genes are TRBV6-5 and TRBJ2-3, with 11 bases lining up with TRBD2. Germline CDR1 is MNHEY and CDR2 is SVGAGI. CDR3 length equals 16 residues. The V segment lost 4 bases and the J segment 5 bases; nucleotides outside the gene matches: 8. The CDR3 here is CASSSLTSGNRDTQYF. CDR3 coding DNA: TGTGCCAGCAGTTCCCTGACTAGCGGGAATAGAGATACGCAGTATTTT.

This clone was detected only once. This sequence joins TRBV5-4 and TRBJ2-1; 12 bases are a match to TRBD2. The germline gives CDR1 SGHNT, CDR2 YYREEE (reference sequence). The CDR3 sequence is 15 residues long. The junction had 5 bases not matched to a gene; V was cut back by 2 bases and J by 8 bases. The CDR3 reads CASSFPGLAGYEQFF. The CDR3 DNA reads TGTGCCAGCAGCTTCCCGGGACTAGCGGGTTATGAGCAGTTCTTC.

This sequence joins TRBV10-1 and TRBJ1-5; perhaps TRBD1 as D (5 bases). This CDR3 contains 19 residues. Germline V CDR1 and CDR2: WNHNN, SYGVQD (reference sequence). V was pared by 4 bases and J by 2 bases, with 24 bases between. CDR3 sequence reads: CASSAATTGRVACNQPQHF. DNA for the CDR3: TGCGCCAGCAGTGCGGCGACCACAGGAAGGGTGGCTTGCAATCAGCCCCAGCATTTT.

In its sample, this clone was seen once. This chain joins TRBV7-8 and TRBJ2-1; 11 positions match TRBD2. This CDR3 is 15 amino acids long. The V gene end was trimmed by 5 bases and the J gene end by 4 bases; junction bases not matched to a gene: 4. Looked up from germline, CDR1 is SGHVS and CDR2 is FQNEAQ. CDR3 protein: CASSRGTSGYNEQFF. The CDR3 coding sequence is TGTGCCAGCAGCCGAGGGACTAGCGGATACAATGAGCAGTTCTTC.

This chain uses TRBV2 with TRBJ1-4, with 10 positions matching TRBD1. The ends lost 6 bases at V and 5 bases at J; junction bases unmatched: 3. CDR1 and CDR2 (germline): SNHLY, FYNNEI. This CDR3 has 14 residues. The CDR3 is CASRWTGGNEKLFF. The CDR3 DNA sequence: TGTGCCAGCAGATGGACAGGGGGGAATGAAAAACTGTTTTTT.

The chain carries TRBV7-9 and TRBJ1-3; D perhaps matches TRBD1 (6 bases). This CDR3 region has 13 residues. Trimming pared 8 bases from V and 2 bases from J, leaving 10 bases between. The germline CDR1 and CDR2 sequences are SEHNR and FQNEAQ (reference sequence). The CDR3 bases are TGTGCCAGCGGCTCAGGGGCTGGAAACACCATATATTTT. Translating it yields CASGSGAGNTIYF.

V gene TRBV3-1 (or the pseudogene TRBV3-2) combines with J gene TRBJ1-1; D uncertain. There are 14 residues in the CDR3. The V gene lost 0 bases and the J gene lost 8 bases, with 13 bases spanning the gap. The germline V gene has CDR1 LGHDT and CDR2 YNNKEL (reference sequence). The DNA of the CDR3 is TGTGCCAGCAGCCAAGATCTTAGGAGACTGGAAGCTTTCTTT. Its translation: CASSQDLRRLEAFF.

This clone showed up just a few times. This chain links TRBV29-1 with TRBJ1-1; the match to TRBD1 covers 8 bases. The CDR3 consists of 15 residues. CDR1 is SQVTM, CDR2 ANQGSEA, per germline. Trimming cost V 5 bases and J 11 bases; bases outside gene matches: 19. For the CDR3, the DNA is TGCAGCGTTCGGAGTCAGGGGGCGATCGGGGAGAGGGCTTTCTTT. Encoded protein: CSVRSQGAIGERAFF.

The chain has TRBV11-2 and TRBJ2-3; 11 bases align to TRBD2. The CDR3 contains 14 residues. Looked up from germline, CDR1 is SGHAT and CDR2 is FQNNGV. V lost 7 bases, J lost 6 bases, and 6 bases stayed unmatched. The CDR3 DNA is TGTGCCAGCAAACTAGCGGGAGTTTCGGATACGCAGTATTTT. Its translation: CASKLAGVSDTQYF. The full variable domain, its missing parts supplied by reference TRBV11-2 and TRBJ2-3, is EAGVAQSPRYKIIEKRQSVAFWCNPISGHATLYWYQQILGQGPKLLIQFQNNGVVDDSQLPKDRFSAERLKGVDSTLKIQPAKLEDSAVYLCASKLAGVSDTQYFGPGTRLTVL.

This chain joins TRBV6-4 and TRBJ1-2; D remains unclear. Germline V gene sequence: CDR1 MRHNA, CDR2 SNTAGT. The V gene lost 4 bases and the J gene lost 4 bases, with 13 bases spanning the gap. The CDR3 is 14 amino acids. The CDR3 DNA sequence: TGTGCCAGCAGTGCCACCGGGAGCTCCTATGGCTACACCTTC. Amino acid sequence: CASSATGSSYGYTF.

This clone was found a few times. Distinct nucleotide sequences in the sample also encode this CDR3. The chain employs TRBV18 and TRBJ2-7, with 8 bases identical to TRBD2. In germline, CDR1 is KGHSH, CDR2 LQKENI. This CDR3 spans 14 amino acids. V lost 5 bases and J lost 0; bases outside the gene matches: 3. CDR3 sequence reads: CASSSSGSSYEQYF. CDR3 DNA: TGTGCCAGCTCATCCAGCGGGAGCTCCTACGAGCAGTACTTC.

V is TRBV19 and J is TRBJ2-7; D may be TRBD1 (5 bases). Germline loops: CDR1 LNHDA, CDR2 SQIVND (reference sequence). The CDR3 runs to 12 residues. Trimming shortened V by 5 bases and J by 3 bases, and 8 bases separated the two germline ends. In nucleotides, the CDR3 is TGTGCCAGTAGTTCCGACAGCTACGAGCAGTACTTC. This gives the protein CASSSDSYEQYF.

The chain uses TRBV6-5 and TRBJ2-7; maybe TRBD1 (5 bases). The CDR3 consists of 14 residues. The V gene lost 5 bases and the J gene lost 6 bases, with 17 bases spanning the gap. Germline CDR1 and CDR2: MNHEY and SVGAGI. CDR3 bases: TGTGCCAGCAGTCCCAAGGGGATGGTTCCCGAGCAGTACTTC. It encodes CASSPKGMVPEQYF.

This sequence joins TRBV7-9 and TRBJ1-2; 8 bases agree with TRBD1. The germline V gene has CDR1 SEHNR and CDR2 FQNEAQ (reference sequence). The CDR3 contains 14 residues. The V gene end was trimmed by 4 bases and the J gene end by 4 bases; junction bases not matched to a gene: 5. The CDR3 here is CASSYGQGGYGYTF. The CDR3 region has the DNA TGTGCCAGCAGCTACGGACAGGGTGGCTATGGCTACACCTTC. Full variable domain (remainder filled in from reference TRBV7-9 and TRBJ1-2): DTGVSQNPRHKITKRGQNVTFRCDPISEHNRLYWYRQTLGQGPEFLTYFQNEAQLEKSRLLSDRFSAERPKGSFSTLEIQRTEQGDSAMYLCASSYGQGGYGYTFGSGTRLTVV.

The DNA for the CDR3 is TGCGCCAGCAGCGTAACTAGCGGGGGGGCGGATGAGCAGTTCTTC. Protein sequence: CASSVTSGGADEQFF. V usage is TRBV4-3 and J usage is TRBJ2-1, with 13 bases aligning to TRBD2. In germline, CDR1 is LGHNA, CDR2 YSLEER. The CDR3 sequence is 15 residues long. Losses at the gene ends were 5 bases for V and 8 bases for J; bases not matched to a gene: 6.

This clone was detected only a few times. The chain uses TRBV5-1 and TRBJ1-1; 9 bases align to TRBD1. CDR3 length: 12 residues. Germline CDR1 SGHRS, CDR2 YFSETQ. After removal of 7 bases from V and 5 bases from J, the junction contained 3 bases not matched to a gene. The CDR3 loop is CASGDRATEAFF. The CDR3 nucleotides are TGCGCCAGCGGGGACAGGGCGACTGAAGCTTTCTTT.

The V call is TRBV6-1, the J call TRBJ2-7, with 7 bases identical to TRBD1. The CDR3 is 15 amino acids. V was clipped by 2 bases and J by 2 bases; unmatched bases: 6. The germline gives CDR1 MNHNS, CDR2 SASEGT. The CDR3 nucleotides are TGTGCCAGCAGTGAACCAGGACAGGTTACCTACGAGCAGTACTTC. Its translation is CASSEPGQVTYEQYF.

The V gene is TRBV5-4, the J gene TRBJ1-3, with D maybe TRBD1 (5 bases). The germline V gene has CDR1 SGHNT and CDR2 YYREEE (reference sequence). The CDR3 has 15 residues. V lost 1 base and J 4 bases, leaving 12 bases between the germline ends. CDR3: CASSLSAGQGNTIYF. CDR3 nucleotides: TGTGCCAGCAGCTTGAGTGCAGGACAAGGAAACACCATATATTTT.

Written as DNA, the CDR3 is TGCGCCAGCAGTCCCGGACAGGGGGCCAGCGAAGCTTTCTTT. This gives the protein CASSPGQGASEAFF. The rearrangement uses TRBV5-1 and TRBJ1-1, with 11 bases that match TRBD1. The CDR3 totals 14 residues. Germline CDR1 is SGHRS and CDR2 is YFSETQ. The V gene end was trimmed by 5 bases and the J gene end by 8 bases; junction bases not matched to a gene: 8.

The chain joins TRBV6-5 to TRBJ2-3, with 9 bases fitting TRBD2. This CDR3 contains 14 residues. Germline V lookup: CDR1 MNHEY, CDR2 SVGAGI. J was trimmed by 2 bases and V by 6 bases; bases with no gene match: 3. CDR3 DNA: TGTGCCAGCAGGAGCGGGGGGACCACAGATACGCAGTATTTT. This sequence encodes CASRSGGTTDTQYF.

J is TRBJ1-1 and V is TRBV28; 8 positions agree with TRBD1. The germline V gene has CDR1 MDHEN and CDR2 SYDVKM. This CDR3 spans 15 amino acids. Trimming cost V 5 bases and J 1 base; bases outside gene matches: 6. This chain's CDR3 is CASSTRDRRNTEAFF. In DNA form, the CDR3 reads TGTGCCAGCAGTACTCGGGACAGGCGGAACACTGAAGCTTTCTTT. The full variable domain, its missing parts supplied by reference TRBV28 and TRBJ1-1, is DVKVTQSSRYLVKRTGEKVFLECVQDMDHENMFWYRQDPGLGLRLIYFSYDVKMKEKGDIPEGYSVSREKKERFSLILESASTNQTSMYLCASSTRDRRNTEAFFGQGTRLTVV.

In this sample, this clone turned up once. The chain links TRBV7-2 to TRBJ2-1; 8 positions agree with TRBD1. The V segment lost 5 bases and the J segment 7 bases; nucleotides outside the gene matches: 10. This CDR3 has 15 residues. Per the germline V gene, CDR1 is SGHTA and CDR2 is FQGNSA. The CDR3 region is CASSPRQGILNEQFF. The CDR3 nucleotides read TGTGCCAGCAGCCCTAGACAGGGGATCCTGAATGAGCAGTTCTTC.

The genes are TRBV7-8 and TRBJ2-7; TRBD2 matches at 8 bases. The ends lost 5 bases at V and 2 bases at J; junction bases unmatched: 8. CDR3 length equals 15 residues. Germline-derived CDR1 and CDR2 are SGHVS and FQNEAQ. The CDR3 loop reads CASSPTGTRTYEQYF. The CDR3 bases are TGTGCCAGCAGCCCAACCGGGACTAGAACCTACGAGCAGTACTTC.

The chain recombines TRBV5-1 with TRBJ2-3; the D gene is possibly TRBD2 (5 bases). CDR1 is SGHRS and CDR2 is YFSETQ in the germline V gene. Trimming left V 0 bases short and J 4 bases short, with 12 bases between. The CDR3 length is 15 residues. CDR3: CASSLENRRADTQYF. DNA of the CDR3: TGCGCCAGCAGCTTGGAGAACCGGCGGGCAGATACGCAGTATTTT.

The V and J genes are TRBV5-4 and TRBJ2-7; 7 bases fit TRBD2. Losses at the gene ends were 4 bases for V and 6 bases for J; bases not matched to a gene: 16. The germline gives CDR1 SGHNT, CDR2 YYREEE (reference sequence). The CDR3 has 16 amino acids. The CDR3 DNA sequence: TGTGCCAGCAGCCTGGACTTGCGGGAGCCCGGGGGCGAGCAGTACTTC. Amino acids: CASSLDLREPGGEQYF.

The chain uses TRBV24-1 and TRBJ2-5; TRBD2 aligns across 7 bases. Germline V gene sequence: CDR1 KGHDR, CDR2 SFDVKD. The CDR3 is 16 residues long. The V gene end was trimmed by 1 base and the J gene end by 4 bases; junction bases not matched to a gene: 8. The DNA for the CDR3 is TGTGCCACCAGTGATTTTGCTAGCGGAGGGAGAGAGACCCAGTACTTC. It codes for CATSDFASGGRETQYF.